This TCR beta chain was sequenced in a study of cytomegalovirus exposure and HLA in healthy donors. As for the study in general: Among the 300 to 400 donors who were genotyped, approximately 84% fell in the genetic ancestry cluster that is associated with self-reported Caucasian donors.

Notes on the study in general: TCR association rates varied by HLA locus in a later analysis, with DRB1 highest and HLA-C lowest.

Note on this clone: The antigen remains undetermined.

PCR amplification relied on 60 Vbeta primers (plus 13 Jbeta primers). Original analysis: In a later analysis, 80 million to 100 million unique TCR beta chains included roughly 11 million shared by two or more donors. Measured with immunoSEQ multiplex PCR; TCRdb has only the in-frame clones, and not every one. V, J and clone size were drawn from that table, and D and trimming were deduced from the DNA. Of 210,000 or so clones listed, about 85% are singletons. V shed 7 bases and J shed 0 bases, with 16 bases lying between them. Looked up from germline, CDR1 is SNHLY and CDR2 is FYNNEI. The CDR3 runs 16 residues.

The clonotype was recovered from a human donor in good health. The sequencing input was PBMCs. The rearrangement links TRBV2 to TRBJ1-5, with D unclear. The CDR3, as DNA: TGTGCCAGCATGGCAGACGGACGGGGTAGCAATCAGCCCCAGCATTTT. As protein: CASMADGRGSNQPQHF.